This T cell receptor (beta chain) was profiled in a study of OX40 agonist ivuxolimab in advanced cancers. Study overall: Every 2 weeks, patients got intravenous ivuxolimab at one of six dose levels (0.01-10 mg/kg). Prior checkpoint blockade (anti-PD-1, anti-PD-L1 or anti-CTLA-4) was permitted; around 39% had it. Whole-study findings and limits: At 0.1-3.0 mg/kg, partial responders had clonal expansion among the lowest observed.

In the case of this clone: Its antigen remains unknown.

Germline CDR1 reads SGHDT; CDR2 reads YYEEEE. The CDR3 consists of 13 residues. The germline V and J ends were trimmed by 2 bases and 4 bases, with 10 bases remaining between them. The repertoire was sequenced with immunoSEQ multiplex PCR; TCRdb's copy has only in-frame clones and lacks some. The sample holds about 50,000 clones; over 90% are singletons and the top ten take under 20%. The sample consisted of CD4+ or CD8+ T cells sorted from blood, taken in a trial of the OX40 agonist ivuxolimab. The origin of this receptor is an adult with an advanced solid tumor such as melanoma, head and neck, liver or kidney cancer. The V and J genes are TRBV5-6 and TRBJ2-7; D possibly corresponds to TRBD1 (6 bases). This CDR3 is CASSLGTRYEQYF. CDR3 DNA sequence: TGTGCCAGCAGCTTAGGGACAAGGTACGAGCAGTACTTC.